A single sample gave rise to the 3 T cell receptor beta chains below, sequenced in a study of T-cell memory formation after mild COVID-19. From the 5' RACE reads, TCRdb called clonotypes with MiXCR, one entry per CDR3 protein. This table has approximately 290,000 distinct CDR3 sequences, just under 20% appearing once. Sequencing input: PBMCs or a T cell subset sorted from them (not recorded which). The origin of the receptors is a man aged 18 to 29 who had mild COVID-19 (a few samples of this study predate the infection). Cell type and time point are not known.

This clonotype was counted a single time. The chain has TRBV2 and TRBJ2-2, with 10 bases identical to TRBD2. The CDR3 has 14 amino acids. J lost 5 bases, V lost 6 bases, and 3 bases had no gene match. CDR1 SNHLY and CDR2 FYNNEI come from the germline V gene. CDR3 region: CASRAGGRTGELFF. DNA of the CDR3: TGTGCCAGCAGAGCGGGGGGGCGAACCGGGGAGCTGTTTTTT. Full variable domain (missing parts from reference TRBV2 and TRBJ2-2): EPEVTQTPSHQVTQMGQEVILRCVPISNHLYFYWYRQILGQKVEFLVSFYNNEISEKSEIFDDQFSVERPDGSNFTLKIRSTKLEDSAMYFCASRAGGRTGELFFGEGSRLTVL.

This clonotype was picked up a small number of times. J is TRBJ2-1 and V is TRBV7-2; D is uncertain. In germline, CDR1 is SGHTA, CDR2 FQGNSA. This CDR3 has 12 residues. Trimming cost V 5 bases and J 7 bases, with 9 bases left between them. CDR3 DNA sequence: TGTGCCAGCAGCACCCCGAGGAATGAGCAGTTCTTC. Translated, it gives CASSTPRNEQFF.

The rearrangement links TRBV11-2 to TRBJ2-7; either TRBD1 or TRBD2 may fit D (5 bases each). Germline values: CDR1 SGHAT, CDR2 FQNNGV. Deletions cut 5 bases from V and 3 bases from J, with 11 bases between. The CDR3 totals 13 residues. The CDR3 reads CASSPGRGYEQYV. CDR3 coding DNA: TGTGCCAGCAGCCCGGGACGCGGCTACGAGCAGTACGTC.